This T cell receptor beta chain was identified during a study of blood T cell repertoires in COVID-19. Study-level information: The United States, Italy and Spain provided the acute and convalescent COVID-19 samples. The analysed material was cDNA or gDNA that came from T cells, B-cell-depleted T cells, or PBMCs.

V was clipped by 6 bases and J by 7 bases, with 25 bases between them. Germline CDR1 reads SGHAT; CDR2 reads FQDESV (reference sequence). The CDR3 covers 16 residues. In the authors' workflow: Reference gene primer amplification gave estimated nucleated cell counts. The protocol was immunoSEQ multiplex PCR, while the TCRdb copy is restricted to in-frame clones and leaves out a portion. The D gene and trimming were derived from the DNA, and the V and J assignments and clone size from that table. This sample has 200,000 to 300,000 clones; 84% occur once, and the top ten carry 4%. This rearrangement joins TRBV11-1 to TRBJ2-7, with D possibly TRBD2 on 6 matching bases. Sample: peripheral blood. This receptor was identified in a man between 50 and 59 years old with acute or convalescent COVID-19. As DNA, the CDR3 is TGTGCCAGCAGTCGAAACCGGGGGACCAGCAGTTGGGAGCAGTACTTC. Translation: CASSRNRGTSSWEQYF.